This TCR beta chain was sequenced during a study of cytomegalovirus exposure and HLA in healthy donors. CDR3 size: 14 residues. The V gene's germline CDR1 is SGDLS and CDR2 YYNGEE. Trimming removed 1 base at V and 0 bases at J, with 6 bases between. Study-level findings and limits: Most TCR beta V segments were productive about 90% or about 30% of the time in an earlier analysis.

60 Vbeta and 13 Jbeta primers were used in PCR. Assay: immunoSEQ multiplex PCR; the TCRdb copy retains only in-frame clones and omits some. This sample has tens of thousands of clones, with approximately 71% found just once. For this clone: Its cognate antigen is unknown.

The receptor was derived from a man aged 30-40 years in good health and CMV-seronegative. This chain links TRBV9 with TRBJ2-3; possibly TRBD2 for D (6 bases). Material: PBMCs. The CDR3 bases are TGTGCCAGCAGCGTAAGCGGGAGCACAGATACGCAGTATTTT. This encodes CASSVSGSTDTQYF.